This paragraph covers one T cell receptor (beta chain) sequence. Data came from immunoSEQ multiplex PCR; TCRdb stores just in-frame clones and leaves some out. This table has about 210,000 clones, more than 70% appearing once. Per the germline V gene, CDR1 is SGHTA and CDR2 is FQGTGA. Trimming took off 5 bases at V and 4 bases at J, with 14 bases between the two ends. The CDR3 covers 14 residues. The data stem from a study of blood T cell repertoires in COVID-19. Looking at the study overall: Collection of acute and convalescent COVID-19 samples took place in the United States, Italy and Spain.

The chain joins TRBV7-3 to TRBJ2-5; D possibly corresponds to TRBD1 (8 bases). The sequence derives from a man aged 40-55 years with acute COVID-19. Sequenced input: PBMCs or T cells enriched from blood (not recorded which). Written as DNA, the CDR3 is TGTGCCAGCAGCCCGACAGGGGAGGGAGAGACCCAGTACTTC. Translating gives CASSPTGEGETQYF. Supplemented by reference TRBV7-3 and TRBJ2-5, the full variable domain reads GAGVSQTPSNKVTEKGKYVELRCDPISGHTALYWYRQSLGQGPEFLIYFQGTGAADDSGLPNDRFFAVRPEGSVSTLKIQRTERGDSAVYLCASSPTGEGETQYFGPGTRLLVL.